These 9 T cell receptor beta chains came from one sample sequenced in a study of T-cell memory formation after mild COVID-19. Each CDR3 protein is one row after TCRdb ran MiXCR on the 5' RACE reads. The sample carries 540,000 or so distinct CDR3 sequences, roughly 22% recorded once. What was sequenced was PBMCs or a T cell subset sorted from them (not recorded which). These receptors came from an adult woman who had mild COVID-19 (a few samples of this study predate the infection). Cell type and time point are not known.

This clonotype occurred a few times. The chain combines TRBV4-2 with TRBJ1-5, with D tentatively TRBD1 (6 bases). Trimming left V 0 bases short and J 6 bases short, with 15 bases between. The CDR3 has 16 residues. The germline gives CDR1 LGHNA, CDR2 YNFKEQ. The CDR3 here is CASSQEWPGASQPQHF. The CDR3 coding sequence is TGTGCCAGCAGCCAAGAGTGGCCGGGGGCTAGTCAGCCCCAGCATTTT.

The chain employs TRBV4-1 and TRBJ2-7, with D maybe TRBD2 (6 bases). The CDR3 loop spans 12 amino acids. The ends were cut back, 4 bases at V and 6 bases at J, with 10 bases in the middle. The germline V gene has CDR1 MGHRA and CDR2 YSYEKL. In nucleotides, the CDR3 is TGCGCCAGCAGCCCACGGGGGATCGAGCAGTACTTC. Amino acids: CASSPRGIEQYF.

The chain recombines TRBV20-1 with TRBJ2-3; 7 bases map to TRBD2. V lost 6 bases, J lost 8 bases, and 17 bases stayed unmatched. Germline lookup yields CDR1 DFQATT and CDR2 SNEGSKA (reference sequence). The length of the CDR3 is 15 residues. CDR3 amino acids: CSAPIGGSAAGTQYF. CDR3 bases: TGCAGTGCACCCATCGGGGGGAGCGCGGCTGGTACGCAGTATTTT.

V usage is TRBV5-1 and J usage is TRBJ2-6; no firm D call. Germline V lookup: CDR1 SGHRS, CDR2 YFSETQ. CDR3 length: 15 amino acids. V was shortened by 4 bases and J by 7 bases, with 15 bases between the two germline ends. CDR3 sequence reads: CASSPEGQVANVLTF. The DNA for the CDR3 is TGCGCCAGCAGCCCGGAAGGGCAGGTTGCCAACGTCCTGACTTTC.

The chain joins TRBV10-3 to TRBJ1-6; 7 bases are a match to TRBD1. CDR1 and CDR2 (germline): ENHRY, SYGVKD. With 8 bases clipped from V and 5 bases from J, the junction kept 3 bases outside the gene matches. This CDR3 is 13 amino acids long. This CDR3 reads CAIRDSHNSPLHF. Here the CDR3 DNA reads TGTGCCATCCGGGACAGCCATAATTCACCCCTCCACTTT.

This clonotype was seen at least ten times. The CDR3 is CASSQDPRVWEKLFF. For the CDR3, the DNA is TGCGCCAGCAGCCAAGATCCCAGGGTTTGGGAAAAACTGTTTTTT. The gene calls are TRBV4-3 and TRBJ1-4; possible D gene TRBD1, 5 bases. V lost 0 bases and J 8 bases, leaving 13 bases between the germline ends. This CDR3 is 15 amino acids long. CDR1 is LGHNA and CDR2 is YSLEER in the germline V gene.

V is TRBV5-4 and J is TRBJ2-7; 8 bases align to TRBD1. V lost 4 bases and J lost 0; bases outside the gene matches: 6. CDR3 length: 15 residues. In germline, CDR1 is SGHNT, CDR2 YYREEE (reference sequence). Here the CDR3 reads CASSRGQEPSYEQYF. The DNA of the CDR3 is TGTGCCAGCAGCCGGGGACAGGAGCCCTCCTACGAGCAGTACTTC.

The genes are TRBV15 and TRBJ2-3; D uncertain. Trimming took off 0 bases at V and 3 bases at J, with 16 bases between the two ends. The CDR3 consists of 17 residues. Germline V gene data show CDR1 as LNHNV and CDR2 as YYDKDF (reference sequence). CDR3 sequence (DNA): TGTGCCACCAGCAGAGATCCCCCCACCTCTTCTACAGATACGCAGTATTTT. This translates into CATSRDPPTSSTDTQYF.

This clonotype was seen a handful of times. The rearrangement joins TRBV7-9 to TRBJ1-2, with a tentative D call TRBD1 (6 bases). Germline CDR1 reads SEHNR; CDR2 reads FQNEAQ (reference sequence). V dropped 5 bases and J dropped 1 base, with 11 bases sitting between them. The CDR3 sequence is 14 residues long. This CDR3 is CASSREQGNYGYTF. CDR3 DNA sequence: TGTGCCAGCAGCCGAGAACAGGGTAACTATGGCTACACCTTC. The full variable domain, rest sourced from reference TRBV7-9 and TRBJ1-2, is DTGVSQNPRHKITKRGQNVTFRCDPISEHNRLYWYRQTLGQGPEFLTYFQNEAQLEKSRLLSDRFSAERPKGSFSTLEIQRTEQGDSAMYLCASSREQGNYGYTFGSGTRLTVV.